These 23 T cell receptor beta chains were all obtained from the same sample, sequenced in a study of PD-L1 blockade in urothelial cancer. Stated time point: peripheral blood 6 weeks after treatment start. Clones were sequenced by immunoSEQ multiplex PCR, and TCRdb holds only the in-frame ones, with some missing. The sample has roughly 120,000 clones, around 93% seen once; the top ten hold approximately 3.5%. Sequencing used PBMCs, obtained around atezolizumab (anti-PD-L1) treatment. Every receptor here comes from a man aged 55 to 70 with urothelial cancer.

The genes are TRBV7-2 and TRBJ1-1, with D perhaps matching TRBD1 (6 bases). Trimming removed 5 bases from V and 4 bases from J, with 14 bases in between. CDR1 is SGHTA and CDR2 is FQGNSA in the germline V gene. The CDR3 has 14 amino acids. The CDR3 protein is CASSQLQGSTEAFF. CDR3 sequence (DNA): TGTGCCAGCAGCCAATTACAGGGAAGCACTGAAGCTTTCTTT.

The chain is built from TRBV5-6 and TRBJ2-5, with TRBD2 identical over 7 bases. The germline gives CDR1 SGHDT, CDR2 YYEEEE. The CDR3 runs 15 residues. V shed 6 bases, J shed 5 bases, and the junction held 13 bases outside the gene matches. CDR3 sequence (DNA): TGTGCCAGCACCTTCCGTCAGCTGGGGGGGGAGACCCAGTACTTC. Translating it yields CASTFRQLGGETQYF.

This chain joins TRBV5-1 and TRBJ2-7, with a tentative D call TRBD2 (6 bases). V was shortened by 2 bases and J by 3 bases, with 12 bases between the two germline ends. The CDR3 length is 14 residues. The V gene's germline CDR1 is SGHRS and CDR2 YFSETQ. For the CDR3, the DNA is TGCGCCAGCAGCTTCGGCGGAGGGGACTACGAGCAGTACTTC. Amino acids: CASSFGGGDYEQYF.

This rearrangement joins TRBV5-4 to TRBJ2-7, with 9 bases matching TRBD2. Trimming at V came to 5 bases and at J to 5 bases, leaving 14 bases not matched to a gene. The CDR3 covers 16 residues. Germline CDR1 SGHNT, CDR2 YYREEE (reference sequence). The CDR3 here is CASSWGVSGRSNEQYF. DNA of the CDR3: TGTGCCAGCAGTTGGGGTGTCAGCGGGAGGTCGAACGAGCAGTACTTC.

The gene calls are TRBV30 and TRBJ1-2, with TRBD1 identical over 11 bases. Trimming took 5 bases from V and 4 from J; bases not matched to a gene: 18. Germline CDR1 reads GTSNPN; CDR2 reads SVGIG (reference sequence). This CDR3 spans 18 amino acids. The CDR3 protein is CAWRTTGTGGSWGYGYTF. CDR3 coding DNA: TGTGCCTGGCGCACTACCGGGACAGGGGGATCGTGGGGCTATGGCTACACCTTC.

V usage is TRBV30 and J usage is TRBJ1-2; perhaps TRBD1 as D (6 bases). The V gene lost 2 bases and the J gene lost 1 base, with 8 bases spanning the gap. From germline, CDR1 is GTSNPN and CDR2 SVGIG (reference sequence). The CDR3 is 13 residues long. The CDR3 DNA reads TGTGCCTGGAGTCGGACAGATAACTATGGCTACACCTTC. It translates to CAWSRTDNYGYTF.

The V gene is TRBV5-6, the J gene TRBJ1-6; D is possibly TRBD1 (6 bases). Trimming removed 4 bases at V and 5 bases at J, with 10 bases between. The length of the CDR3 is 14 residues. CDR1 and CDR2 from the germline V gene are SGHDT and YYEEEE. CDR3: CASSRDTNNSPLHF. DNA for the CDR3: TGTGCCAGCAGCCGGGACACGAATAATTCACCCCTCCACTTT. Supplemented by reference TRBV5-6 and TRBJ1-6, the full variable domain reads DAGVTQSPTHLIKTRGQQVTLRCSPKSGHDTVSWYQQALGQGPQFIFQYYEEEERQRGNFPDRFSGHQFPNYSSELNVNALLLGDSALYLCASSRDTNNSPLHFGNGTRLTVT.

The V and J genes are TRBV29-1 and TRBJ2-1; 12 nucleotides line up with TRBD2. The germline V gene has CDR1 SQVTM and CDR2 ANQGSEA. The CDR3 runs to 14 residues. Trimming cost V 7 bases and J 10 bases; bases outside gene matches: 11. CDR3 protein: CSDQPSGRGEEQFF. In DNA form, the CDR3 reads TGCAGCGACCAGCCTAGCGGGAGGGGAGAAGAGCAGTTCTTC.

The chain is built from TRBV7-8 and TRBJ1-1; no clear D. Deletions cut 6 bases from V and 1 base from J, with 12 bases between. This CDR3 is built from 14 residues. In germline, CDR1 is SGHVS, CDR2 FQNEAQ. The CDR3 region is CASSPWGENTEAFF. Written as DNA, the CDR3 is TGTGCCAGCAGTCCCTGGGGAGAGAACACTGAAGCTTTCTTT.

This chain links TRBV7-3 with TRBJ2-2, with 11 nucleotides matching TRBD2. In germline, CDR1 is SGHTA, CDR2 FQGTGA. The CDR3 loop spans 16 amino acids. V was pared by 5 bases and J by 4 bases, with 6 bases of the junction left unmatched. The CDR3 spells CASSPRGTSGTGELFF. CDR3 coding DNA: TGTGCCAGCAGCCCTAGAGGGACTAGCGGCACCGGGGAGCTGTTTTTT.

The chain recombines TRBV6-1 with TRBJ2-7; a possible D gene is TRBD2 (6 bases). Per germline, CDR1 MNHNS and CDR2 SASEGT. The length of the CDR3 is 15 residues. Trimming shortened V by 8 bases and J by 1 base, and 18 bases separated the two germline ends. CDR3 loop: CASVPSAGGSYEQYF. The CDR3 DNA is TGTGCCAGCGTCCCCTCGGCCGGAGGGTCCTACGAGCAGTACTTC.

DNA of the CDR3: TGTGCCAGCAGCTTAGACCTAGGTACTGGCGAGCAGTACTTC. Encoded protein: CASSLDLGTGEQYF. The rearrangement uses TRBV7-2 and TRBJ2-7; no firm D call. This CDR3 is built from 14 residues. Germline loops: CDR1 SGHTA, CDR2 FQGNSA. V lost 1 base, J lost 6 bases, and 13 bases lay in between.

V is TRBV7-2 and J is TRBJ2-5; D not certain. Trimming left V 1 base short and J 10 bases short, with 13 bases between. CDR3 length: 13 amino acids. Germline V gives CDR1 SGHTA, CDR2 FQGNSA. The CDR3 DNA follows: TGTGCCAGCAGCTTAGATACCAAGAGAGGCCAGTACTTC. It yields the protein CASSLDTKRGQYF.

The chain combines TRBV5-1 with TRBJ2-7; TRBD1 is a possible D gene (7 bases). Germline V gene data show CDR1 as SGHRS and CDR2 as YFSETQ. CDR3 size: 14 residues. Trimming pared 4 bases from V and 2 bases from J, leaving 13 bases between. The CDR3 protein is CASSPGDSPYEQYF. CDR3 DNA: TGCGCCAGCAGCCCGGGGGACAGCCCCTACGAGCAGTACTTC.

The chain couples TRBV5-6 to TRBJ2-1; D is unresolved. Germline V gene lookup returns CDR1 SGHDT and CDR2 YYEEEE. Trimming took 3 bases from V and 5 from J, leaving 15 bases between them. This CDR3 is 15 amino acids long. The CDR3 protein is CASSSPPGTHNEQFF. CDR3 in DNA: TGTGCCAGCAGCTCGCCCCCAGGTACCCACAATGAGCAGTTCTTC. Supplemented by reference TRBV5-6 and TRBJ2-1, the full variable domain reads DAGVTQSPTHLIKTRGQQVTLRCSPKSGHDTVSWYQQALGQGPQFIFQYYEEEERQRGNFPDRFSGHQFPNYSSELNVNALLLGDSALYLCASSSPPGTHNEQFFGPGTRLTVL.

The chain carries TRBV14 and TRBJ2-3, with 8 positions matching TRBD2. J was trimmed by 8 bases and V by 0 bases; bases with no gene match: 10. The CDR3 consists of 16 residues. CDR1 is SGHDN and CDR2 is FVKESK in the germline V gene. CDR3 in amino acids: CASSQDLGGGRSTQYF. The CDR3 nucleotides are TGTGCCAGCAGCCAAGATCTTGGCGGGGGGCGGTCTACGCAGTATTTT.

This clone was seen a single time. The V gene is TRBV19, the J gene TRBJ1-2, with TRBD1 identical over 9 bases. The CDR3 is 15 amino acids. The V segment lost 3 bases and the J segment 2 bases; nucleotides outside the gene matches: 4. Germline CDR1 and CDR2: LNHDA and SQIVND (reference sequence). CDR3 coding DNA: TGTGCCAGTAGTATGACCGGGACAGGGAACTATGGCTACACCTTC. Encoded protein: CASSMTGTGNYGYTF. Variable domain in full (rest from reference TRBV19 and TRBJ1-2): DGGITQSPKYLFRKEGQNVTLSCEQNLNHDAMYWYRQDPGQGLRLIYYSQIVNDFQKGDIAEGYSVSREKKESFPLTVTSAQKNPTAFYLCASSMTGTGNYGYTFGSGTRLTVV.

The J gene is TRBJ1-6, the V gene TRBV25-1; possible D gene TRBD1, 5 bases. Germline loops: CDR1 MGHDK, CDR2 SYGVNS. The CDR3 consists of 14 residues. V lost 4 bases, J lost 7 bases, and 11 bases lay in between. In DNA form, the CDR3 reads TGTGCCAGCAGTGTAGGGGTTAAGAATTCACCCCTCCACTTT. Amino acid sequence: CASSVGVKNSPLHF.

The chain combines TRBV6-1 with TRBJ1-5, with D uncertain. The CDR3 has 13 amino acids. V was trimmed by 4 bases and J by 12 bases, leaving 16 bases between them. Germline values: CDR1 MNHNS, CDR2 SASEGT. CDR3 sequence reads: CASSASLKELQHF. The CDR3 coding sequence is TGTGCCAGCAGTGCCTCCCTAAAGGAGCTCCAGCATTTT.

The V gene is TRBV2, the J gene TRBJ2-2, with 15 bases matching TRBD2. Germline V gene lookup returns CDR1 SNHLY and CDR2 FYNNEI. Losses at the gene ends were 6 bases for V and 6 bases for J; bases not matched to a gene: 5. This CDR3 is 16 amino acids long. DNA for the CDR3: TGTGCCAGCAGACGAGGACTAGCGGGGGGGCCCGGGGAGCTGTTTTTT. Translating gives CASRRGLAGGPGELFF.

The gene calls are TRBV19 and TRBJ1-1; 9 bases agree with TRBD1. The V gene end was trimmed by 4 bases and the J gene end by 1 base; junction bases not matched to a gene: 1. The CDR3 is 14 amino acids. From germline, CDR1 is LNHDA and CDR2 SQIVND (reference sequence). DNA of the CDR3: TGTGCCAGTAGTAAACAGGGGGCGAACACTGAAGCTTTCTTT. Translated, it gives CASSKQGANTEAFF.

The rearrangement joins TRBV2 to TRBJ2-3; D gene unclear. The CDR3 spans 11 residues. From germline, CDR1 is SNHLY and CDR2 FYNNEI. The germline V and J ends were trimmed by 3 bases and 8 bases, with 6 bases remaining between them. The CDR3 sequence is CASSDEVTQYF. The CDR3 DNA reads as TGTGCCAGCAGTGACGAGGTTACGCAGTATTTT.

J is TRBJ2-5 and V is TRBV5-1, with TRBD2 matching over 8 bases. Per germline, CDR1 SGHRS and CDR2 YFSETQ. Unmatched junction bases numbered 1, after V lost 5 bases and J lost 1 base. CDR3 size: 13 residues. CDR3 protein: CASRTSGQETQYF. In nucleotides, the CDR3 is TGCGCCAGCAGAACTAGCGGCCAAGAGACCCAGTACTTC. Supplemented by reference TRBV5-1 and TRBJ2-5, the full variable domain reads KAGVTQTPRYLIKTRGQQVTLSCSPISGHRSVSWYQQTPGQGLQFLFEYFSETQRNKGNFPGRFSGRQFSNSRSEMNVSTLELGDSALYLCASRTSGQETQYFGPGTRLLVL.